The 17 T cell receptor beta chains presented below share a single source sample, sequenced in a study of blood T cells in healthy people across ages (dated by TCRdb to between 2014 and 2017). Preparation of the library involved 5' RACE. TCRdb lists the instrument as Illumina HiSeq 2500. The second PCR ran for about 6 to 11 cycles and used a J-beta primer mix along with a sample-barcoded 5' primer. TCRdb handled the public reads itself, with Q25 trimming in fastp and clone calling in MiXCR, and kept productive beta chains. Every CDR3 protein is listed once, alongside the most common genes and DNA of its rows. In this sample the table shows 730,000 or so distinct CDR3 sequences, roughly 41% of which occur a single time. The ten most abundant clones make up approximately 29% of the sample. The sample comprised blood. Receptor source: a man at least 80 years old in good health.

This clonotype appeared a few times. The rearrangement uses TRBV6-1 and TRBJ2-7; either TRBD1 or TRBD2 may fit D (5 bases each). The J call may be incorrect, as the DNA end agrees better with TRBJ2-5. This CDR3 has 14 amino acids. The germline CDR1 and CDR2 sequences are MNHNS and SASEGT. The CDR3: CASSAGTQVETQYF. The CDR3 DNA follows: TGTGCCAGCAGTGCCGGGACGCAAGTAGAGACCCAGTACTTC.

This chain links TRBV4-2 with TRBJ1-4; D is unclear. The germline V gene has CDR1 LGHNA and CDR2 YNFKEQ. The CDR3 loop spans 17 amino acids. Trimming shortened V by 4 bases and J by 8 bases, and 23 bases separated the two germline ends. CDR3 DNA: TGTGCCAGCAGCCGAGAAAGTGGGAACCCACAGTGGGAAAAACTGTTTTTT. Its translation: CASSRESGNPQWEKLFF.

The rearrangement uses TRBV5-8 and TRBJ2-5, with a tentative D call TRBD2 (5 bases). This CDR3 has 13 amino acids. Germline assignment: CDR1 SGHTS and CDR2 YDEGEE. V was shortened by 1 base and J by 9 bases, with 13 bases between the two germline ends. This CDR3 reads CASSLLDPGAQYF. CDR3 bases: TGTGCCAGCAGCTTGCTGGACCCCGGGGCCCAGTACTTC.

This clonotype was detected only a few times. This chain uses TRBV6-2 or TRBV6-3 with TRBJ2-1; unclear D gene. Germline loops: CDR1 MNHEY, CDR2 SVGEGT. The CDR3 spans 12 residues. Trimming removed 2 bases from V and 8 bases from J, with 7 bases in between. CDR3 sequence reads: CASSYPEYEQFF. The CDR3 DNA is TGTGCCAGCAGTTACCCAGAGTATGAGCAGTTCTTC.

The sample holds a few counts of this clonotype. The chain uses TRBV12-3 or TRBV12-4 and TRBJ2-1; D is uncertain. Trimming removed 5 bases at V and 3 bases at J, with 11 bases between. This CDR3 has 14 residues. The CDR3 loop is CASSLRSIYNEQFF. The DNA for the CDR3 is TGTGCCAGCAGTCTGAGGAGCATCTACAATGAGCAGTTCTTC.

A word on this clonotype: A much larger clone lies a single base off, so this may be a read error. The chain employs TRBV4-1 and TRBJ2-5, with 8 positions matching TRBD2. The DNA end is a closer match to TRBJ2-7, so the J assignment may be wrong. The germline gives CDR1 MGHRA, CDR2 YSYEKL. The CDR3 runs 16 residues. The CDR3 DNA follows: TGCGCCAGCAGCCCCCGGACTAGCCTCGACTCTTACGAGCAGTACTTC. Translation: CASSPRTSLDSYEQYF.

This clonotype was counted at least ten times. J is TRBJ2-7 and V is TRBV29-1, with D unclear. Germline CDR1 is SQVTM and CDR2 is ANQGSEA. Trimming left V 0 bases short and J 5 bases short, with 5 bases between. The CDR3 has 11 amino acids. CDR3 in DNA: TGCAGCGTTGAAGAAGTGCACGAGCAGTACTTC. Translated: CSVEEVHEQYF.

This chain links TRBV27 with TRBJ2-1; 12 nucleotides agree with TRBD2. Germline V lookup: CDR1 MNHEY, CDR2 SMNVEV (reference sequence). V trimming: 3 bases; J trimming: 14 bases; junction bases outside the gene matches: 11. This CDR3 is built from 15 residues. The CDR3 DNA follows: TGTGCCAGCAGTTTTGAGACTAGCGGGAGAAAGGTGAAGTTCTTC. Its translation is CASSFETSGRKVKFF.

J is TRBJ1-2 and V is TRBV4-3; 9 nucleotides match TRBD1. Germline CDR1 is LGHNA and CDR2 is YSLEER. V lost 3 bases to trimming and J lost 8 bases; unmatched junction nucleotides: 10. The CDR3 spans 15 residues. This chain's CDR3 is CASSQAGTGPGGYTF. The CDR3 DNA follows: TGCGCCAGCAGCCAGGCAGGGACAGGGCCTGGCGGCTACACCTTC.

The sample holds a few counts of this clonotype. This chain uses TRBV9 with TRBJ2-5, with 11 bases that match TRBD2. Looked up from germline, CDR1 is SGDLS and CDR2 is YYNGEE. The CDR3 contains 15 residues. The V segment lost 4 bases and the J segment 3 bases; nucleotides outside the gene matches: 5. CDR3 residues: CASSPLAGVEETQYF. The CDR3 bases are TGTGCCAGCAGCCCACTAGCGGGGGTCGAAGAGACCCAGTACTTC.

This clonotype was found many times. The J gene is TRBJ2-4, the V gene TRBV29-1, with D possibly matching TRBD2 (7 bases). The CDR3 loop spans 12 amino acids. Trimming shortened V by 4 bases and J by 6 bases, and 10 bases separated the two germline ends. Germline V gene data show CDR1 as SQVTM and CDR2 as ANQGSEA. The CDR3 loop reads CSVVRGGNIQYF. CDR3 bases: TGCAGCGTTGTAAGGGGGGGAAACATTCAGTACTTC. Filled out from reference TRBV29-1 and TRBJ2-4, the complete variable domain reads SAVISQKPSRDICQRGTSLTIQCQVDSQVTMMFWYRQQPGQSLTLIATANQGSEATYESGFVIDKFPISRPNLTFSTLTVSNMSPEDSSIYLCSVVRGGNIQYFGAGTRLSVL.

The V call is TRBV30, the J call TRBJ2-7; D is unresolved. Between the trimmed V and J ends, which lost 4 bases and 0 bases, there was a span of 13 bases. CDR1 and CDR2 (germline): GTSNPN, SVGIG (reference sequence). The CDR3 has 14 amino acids. CDR3 loop: CAWKPIGFSYEQYF. CDR3 coding DNA: TGTGCCTGGAAACCGATAGGGTTCTCCTACGAGCAGTACTTC.

As regards this clonotype: A read error may be the cause here, since a much bigger clone is one base away. This sequence joins TRBV29-1 and TRBJ2-5; no clear D gene. The V end was cut by 2 bases, the J end by 1 base, with 14 bases between. Germline assignment: CDR1 SQVTM and CDR2 ANQGSEA. This CDR3 spans 15 amino acids. CDR3 coding DNA: TGCAGCGTTGAACCTGTTGCATCAGGCCAAGAGACCCAGTACTTC. This sequence encodes CSVEPVASGQETQYF.

This clonotype was observed a few times. The V call is TRBV6-4, the J call TRBJ2-1; D gene ambiguous. The last part of the DNA fits TRBJ2-7 better; the J call may be wrong. The CDR3 runs 16 residues. Germline CDR1 and CDR2: MRHNA and SNTAGT. CDR3 in DNA: TGTGCCAGCAGTGACCGTAGGAGTAGCTCCTACAATGAGCAGTACTTC. Translating gives CASSDRRSSSYNEQYF.

The chain is built from TRBV6-1 and TRBJ1-1, with 9 bases identical to TRBD1. This CDR3 is built from 13 residues. The V gene end was trimmed by 7 bases and the J gene end by 3 bases; junction bases not matched to a gene: 3. From germline, CDR1 is MNHNS and CDR2 SASEGT. The chain's CDR3 is CASMRDRDTEAFF. CDR3 nucleotides: TGTGCCAGCATGCGGGACAGGGACACTGAAGCTTTCTTT.

The sample holds a few counts of this clonotype. The gene calls are TRBV4-2 and TRBJ2-1; D possibly matches TRBD1 or TRBD2 (5 bases each). V was cut by 1 base and J by 1 base, with 8 bases left in between. Germline CDR1 reads LGHNA; CDR2 reads YNFKEQ. CDR3 length: 15 amino acids. CDR3 DNA: TGTGCCAGCAGCCAAGGGGACCCGTCCTACAATGAGCAGTTCTTC. It encodes CASSQGDPSYNEQFF.

V gene TRBV10-3 combines with J gene TRBJ1-1; TRBD1 might be the D (6 bases). Trimming stripped 10 bases from V and 5 bases from J, with 17 bases between. The germline V gene has CDR1 ENHRY and CDR2 SYGVKD. This CDR3 comprises 13 residues. The CDR3 region has the DNA TGTGCCAGCCTTGGCTTAGGGGGGACTGAAGCTTTCTTT. Translation gives CASLGLGGTEAFF.